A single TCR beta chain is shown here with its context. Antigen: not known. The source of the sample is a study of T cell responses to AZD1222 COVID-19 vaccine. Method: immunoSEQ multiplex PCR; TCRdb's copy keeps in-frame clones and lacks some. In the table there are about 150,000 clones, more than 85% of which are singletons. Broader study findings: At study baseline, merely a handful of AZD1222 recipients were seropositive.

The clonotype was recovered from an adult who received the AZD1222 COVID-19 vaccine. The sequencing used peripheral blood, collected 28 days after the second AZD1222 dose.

The CDR3 protein is CASSQNTDTQYF. In DNA form, the CDR3 reads TGTGCCAGCAGCCAAAATACAGATACGCAGTATTTT. The chain carries TRBV4-2 and TRBJ2-3; D unclear. Trimming took 2 bases from V and 3 from J, leaving 3 bases between them. The CDR3 covers 12 residues. Germline CDR1 is LGHNA and CDR2 is YNFKEQ.